The 28 T cell receptor beta chains listed next were all sequenced from one sample in a study of T cell responses to AZD1222 COVID-19 vaccine. Clones were sequenced by immunoSEQ multiplex PCR, and TCRdb holds only the in-frame ones, with some missing. The table records 150,000 to 200,000 clones, approximately 93% of them present only once. This specimen was peripheral blood, taken on day 0 of AZD1222 vaccination. The receptors stem from an adult in good health.

This chain uses TRBV7-9 with TRBJ1-4, with a tentative D call TRBD1 (6 bases). The CDR3 runs 18 residues. Germline V gene lookup returns CDR1 SEHNR and CDR2 FQNEAQ (reference sequence). Trimming cost V 3 bases and J 2 bases, with 19 bases left between them. The CDR3 coding sequence is TGTGCCAGCAGCTTTCATAACAGGGTTATTCAGACTAATGAAAAACTGTTTTTT. Translation gives CASSFHNRVIQTNEKLFF.

This rearrangement joins TRBV9 to TRBJ2-3; TRBD2 aligns across 7 bases. V gave up 4 bases and J gave up 5 bases; unmatched junction bases: 10. Germline-derived CDR1 and CDR2 are SGDLS and YYNGEE. CDR3 size: 15 residues. CDR3 DNA sequence: TGTGCCAGCAGCCCACGGGGCGGGGGTGGAGATACGCAGTATTTT. Translated, it gives CASSPRGGGGDTQYF.

The V and J genes are TRBV27 and TRBJ1-6; D might be TRBD1 (6 bases). This CDR3 spans 14 amino acids. Trimming took off 4 bases at V and 7 bases at J, with 11 bases between the two ends. Germline V gene sequence: CDR1 MNHEY, CDR2 SMNVEV (reference sequence). CDR3: CASSYRVDNSPLHF. Here the CDR3 DNA reads TGTGCCAGCAGTTACAGGGTTGACAATTCACCCCTCCACTTT.

The V and J genes are TRBV6-1 and TRBJ2-3; 11 bases are shared with TRBD1. V shed 3 bases, J shed 6 bases, and the junction held 5 bases outside the gene matches. The CDR3 contains 15 residues. CDR1 MNHNS and CDR2 SASEGT come from the germline V gene. CDR3 DNA: TGTGCCAGCAGTGACGGACAGGGGGCTGGCGATACGCAGTATTTT. As protein: CASSDGQGAGDTQYF.

The chain links TRBV5-1 to TRBJ2-3; TRBD2 might be the D (6 bases). Germline V gives CDR1 SGHRS, CDR2 YFSETQ. The CDR3 runs 13 residues. Trimming took off 4 bases at V and 4 bases at J, with 10 bases between the two ends. The CDR3 is CASSGGFSDTQYF. The CDR3 DNA reads TGCGCCAGCAGCGGGGGGTTCTCAGATACGCAGTATTTT.

The genes are TRBV4-1 and TRBJ1-2, with TRBD1 as a possible D gene (5 bases). This CDR3 spans 15 amino acids. V lost 0 bases and J lost 3, with 11 bases in between. Germline V CDR1 and CDR2: MGHRA, YSYEKL. The CDR3 DNA reads TGCGCCAGCAGCCAAGAGCTGGGGGTCTACTATGGCTACACCTTC. Encoded protein: CASSQELGVYYGYTF.

The chain is built from TRBV28 and TRBJ2-7; 8 bases are shared with TRBD1. This CDR3 comprises 15 residues. Germline CDR1 MDHEN, CDR2 SYDVKM. After removal of 6 bases from V and 2 bases from J, the junction contained 9 bases not matched to a gene. The CDR3, as DNA: TGTGCCAGCAGGAATCGACAGGGGCCCCCCTACGAGCAGTACTTC. Its translation is CASRNRQGPPYEQYF. Looking up the rest from reference TRBV28 and TRBJ2-7 gives the full variable domain: DVKVTQSSRYLVKRTGEKVFLECVQDMDHENMFWYRQDPGLGLRLIYFSYDVKMKEKGDIPEGYSVSREKKERFSLILESASTNQTSMYLCASRNRQGPPYEQYFGPGTRLTVT.

The V call is TRBV19, the J call TRBJ1-5; D is possibly TRBD1 (6 bases). The germline V gene has CDR1 LNHDA and CDR2 SQIVND (reference sequence). Trimming removed 10 bases at V and 9 bases at J, with 19 bases between. The CDR3 loop spans 13 amino acids. The CDR3 spells CATADSSIRPQHF. DNA for the CDR3: TGTGCCACCGCGGACAGCAGCATTCGGCCCCAGCATTTT.

This clone came up once. CDR3 amino acids: CASSLAAGGYNGYTF. DNA of the CDR3: TGTGCCAGCAGCTTGGCAGCAGGGGGATATAATGGCTACACCTTC. V and J are TRBV5-6 and TRBJ1-2, with 7 nucleotides matching TRBD1. The CDR3 has 15 residues. V lost 0 bases and J lost 6; bases outside the gene matches: 8. Germline V gene sequence: CDR1 SGHDT, CDR2 YYEEEE.

This rearrangement joins TRBV6-6 to TRBJ2-6; TRBD2 agrees at 14 bases. The CDR3 totals 18 residues. After removal of 5 bases from V and 2 bases from J, the junction contained 5 bases not matched to a gene. Germline V CDR1 and CDR2: MNHNY, SVGAGI (reference sequence). DNA of the CDR3: TGTGCCAGCAGTCTGAGGGGACTAGCGGGGGCTGGGGCCAACGTCCTGACTTTC. This sequence encodes CASSLRGLAGAGANVLTF.

The J gene is TRBJ2-2, the V gene TRBV5-1; 7 nucleotides match TRBD2. The junction had 7 bases not matched to a gene; V was cut back by 5 bases and J by 0 bases. Germline CDR1 reads SGHRS; CDR2 reads YFSETQ. The CDR3 totals 16 residues. The CDR3 spells CASSYTGGPNTGELFF. The CDR3 DNA reads TGCGCCAGCAGTTATACGGGGGGACCGAACACCGGGGAGCTGTTTTTT.

This clone was counted only a few times. The chain has TRBV5-1 and TRBJ1-6; the D gene is possibly TRBD1 (6 bases). This CDR3 region has 15 residues. Trimming pared 4 bases from V and 5 bases from J, leaving 13 bases between. Germline CDR1 SGHRS, CDR2 YFSETQ. DNA for the CDR3: TGCGCCAGCAGCCCAGACAGGTCCAATAATTCACCCCTCCACTTT. Translation: CASSPDRSNNSPLHF.

The chain couples TRBV11-1 to TRBJ2-7, with D tentatively TRBD1 (5 bases). The V gene lost 5 bases and the J gene lost 2 bases, with 10 bases spanning the gap. The CDR3 length is 13 residues. The germline CDR1 and CDR2 sequences are SGHAT and FQDESV (reference sequence). CDR3 region: CASSARQPYEQYF. CDR3 DNA sequence: TGTGCCAGCAGCGCGCGACAGCCCTACGAGCAGTACTTC.

J is TRBJ1-4 and V is TRBV9; 7 bases are a match to TRBD1. Unmatched junction bases numbered 9, after V lost 0 bases and J lost 7 bases. This CDR3 is built from 16 residues. Germline CDR1 SGDLS, CDR2 YYNGEE. The CDR3 loop is CASSVGPRQGGEKLFF. The CDR3 bases are TGTGCCAGCAGCGTAGGCCCAAGACAGGGTGGTGAAAAACTGTTTTTT.

DNA for the CDR3: TGTGCCAGCAGCCAAGGTCCTGAACCTGGAAACACCATATATTTT. Its translation: CASSQGPEPGNTIYF. This chain connects TRBV4-2 to TRBJ1-3; D gene unclear. The CDR3 runs to 15 residues. V was clipped by 1 base and J by 2 bases, with 9 bases between them. Per germline, CDR1 LGHNA and CDR2 YNFKEQ.

This chain joins TRBV11-3 and TRBJ2-7; no clear D. CDR1 SGHNT and CDR2 YENEEA come from the germline V gene. The CDR3 consists of 11 residues. Trimming pared 4 bases from V and 2 bases from J, leaving 3 bases between. The CDR3 loop reads CASSSTYEQYF. The CDR3, as DNA: TGTGCCAGCAGCTCCACCTACGAGCAGTACTTC.

The chain uses TRBV2 and TRBJ1-5; D call uncertain. Trimming removed 0 bases from V and 5 bases from J, with 5 bases in between. Germline loops: CDR1 SNHLY, CDR2 FYNNEI. CDR3 length: 13 amino acids. The CDR3 sequence: CASSEALHQPQHF. The DNA for the CDR3 is TGTGCCAGCAGTGAAGCGCTTCATCAGCCCCAGCATTTT. The full variable domain, rest sourced from reference TRBV2 and TRBJ1-5, is EPEVTQTPSHQVTQMGQEVILRCVPISNHLYFYWYRQILGQKVEFLVSFYNNEISEKSEIFDDQFSVERPDGSNFTLKIRSTKLEDSAMYFCASSEALHQPQHFGDGTRLSIL.

The chain employs TRBV7-8 and TRBJ2-3; D ambiguous. The V gene's germline CDR1 is SGHVS and CDR2 FQNEAQ. CDR3 size: 14 residues. V dropped 1 base and J dropped 1 base, with 6 bases sitting between them. The CDR3 loop is CASSLVSRTDTQYF. The CDR3 DNA is TGTGCCAGCAGCTTAGTTAGCCGCACAGATACGCAGTATTTT.

The V call is TRBV10-3, the J call TRBJ2-3; no definite D call. Trimming stripped 0 bases from V and 2 bases from J, with 9 bases between. The CDR3 length is 15 residues. Germline values: CDR1 ENHRY, CDR2 SYGVKD. The CDR3 loop is CAISESDRSTDTQYF. CDR3 DNA sequence: TGTGCCATCAGTGAGTCGGACCGTTCCACAGATACGCAGTATTTT.

The chain has TRBV12-5 and TRBJ2-3, with 12 nucleotides matching TRBD2. The CDR3 totals 17 residues. Germline lookup yields CDR1 LGHNT and CDR2 FRNRAP. V trimming: 5 bases; J trimming: 7 bases; junction bases outside the gene matches: 13. The CDR3 region is CASGPRTSGAAPNTQYF. DNA for the CDR3: TGTGCTAGTGGTCCCAGGACTAGCGGGGCCGCGCCGAATACGCAGTATTTT.

The J gene is TRBJ2-2, the V gene TRBV5-1, with D maybe TRBD1 (5 bases). Germline loops: CDR1 SGHRS, CDR2 YFSETQ. The CDR3 consists of 14 residues. The V gene lost 0 bases and the J gene lost 5 bases, with 8 bases spanning the gap. CDR3 in DNA: TGCGCCAGCAGCTTGGCAGGGTTTACCGGGGAGCTGTTTTTT. Its protein is CASSLAGFTGELFF.

The chain combines TRBV10-2 with TRBJ1-3; D is uncertain. The CDR3 is 14 amino acids. Per the germline V gene, CDR1 is WSHSY and CDR2 is SAAADI. Trimming pared 7 bases from V and 0 bases from J, leaving 10 bases between. The CDR3: CASTSQLSGNTIYF. The CDR3 DNA reads as TGCGCCAGCACTTCACAGCTCTCTGGAAACACCATATATTTT.

This chain joins TRBV11-2 and TRBJ1-3; D unclear. Germline-derived CDR1 and CDR2 are SGHAT and FQNNGV. The CDR3 runs 11 residues. Trimming removed 1 base at V and 5 bases at J, with 0 bases between. The CDR3 loop reads CASSLGNTIYF. DNA for the CDR3: TGTGCCAGCAGCTTAGGAAACACCATATATTTT.

In its sample, this clone was seen once. The rearrangement joins TRBV7-2 to TRBJ2-1; no firm D call. This CDR3 has 10 amino acids. The germline V gene encodes CDR1 SGHTA and CDR2 FQGNSA. V was shortened by 6 bases and J by 6 bases, with 3 bases between the two germline ends. The CDR3 bases are TGTGCCAGCAGGGGCAATGAGCAGTTCTTC. Protein product: CASRGNEQFF.

V gene TRBV28 combines with J gene TRBJ1-1; D remains unclear. Trimming removed 2 bases from V and 1 base from J, with 14 bases in between. The CDR3 covers 16 residues. Germline loops: CDR1 MDHEN, CDR2 SYDVKM. CDR3 nucleotides: TGTGCCAGCAGTTTAATCCAGGCCCTTACGAACACTGAAGCTTTCTTT. It specifies CASSLIQALTNTEAFF.

The chain combines TRBV11-2 with TRBJ2-7, with D maybe TRBD2 (5 bases). The CDR3 is 15 residues long. The V end lost 6 bases, the J end lost 2 bases, and 17 bases lay between the germline ends. Germline V gene sequence: CDR1 SGHAT, CDR2 FQNNGV. The CDR3 sequence is CASSSTRGSTYEQYF. In DNA form, the CDR3 reads TGTGCCAGCAGTTCAACTCGCGGGTCTACCTACGAGCAGTACTTC.

This clone appeared a single time. CDR3 residues: CASSSERPGYTF. The CDR3 DNA reads TGTGCCAGCAGTTCAGAAAGGCCGGGCTACACCTTC. This chain joins TRBV28 and TRBJ1-2; the D is unclear. The V and J ends lost 4 bases and 8 bases respectively, with 11 bases between them. The CDR3 is made up of 12 amino acids. The germline V gene has CDR1 MDHEN and CDR2 SYDVKM.

The gene calls are TRBV2 and TRBJ1-3; 10 bases map to TRBD1. The CDR3 totals 17 residues. V dropped 6 bases and J dropped 0; count of bases not matched to a gene: 8. The V gene's germline CDR1 is SNHLY and CDR2 FYNNEI. Here the CDR3 DNA reads TGTGCCAGCAGGGATGGGACAGGGGCCAACTCTGGAAACACCATATATTTT. Translating it yields CASRDGTGANSGNTIYF.